This entry lists 4 T cell receptor beta chains sequenced from one sample in a study of cytomegalovirus exposure and HLA in healthy donors. Researchers ran the PCR with 60 Vbeta and 13 Jbeta primers. Clones were sequenced by immunoSEQ multiplex PCR, and TCRdb holds only the in-frame ones, with some missing. This sample has around 150,000 clones; about four fifths occur once, and the top ten carry approximately 4.8%. The sample taken for sequencing was PBMCs. These receptor sequences come from a man aged 25 to 40 in good health.

V usage is TRBV9 and J usage is TRBJ2-7, with 8 bases matching TRBD2. The germline V gene has CDR1 SGDLS and CDR2 YYNGEE. The CDR3 length is 17 residues. Unmatched junction bases numbered 9, after V lost 0 bases and J lost 1 base. The DNA of the CDR3 is TGTGCCAGCAGCGTAGGAGTAGTCGGGAGGGGATCCTACGAGCAGTACTTC. This encodes CASSVGVVGRGSYEQYF.

The CDR3: CASSLGQGTNTEAFF. CDR3 sequence (DNA): TGCGCCAGCAGCTTGGGACAGGGGACGAACACTGAAGCTTTCTTT. The chain employs TRBV5-1 and TRBJ1-1; TRBD1 matches at 8 bases. This CDR3 spans 15 amino acids. The trim removed 0 bases at V and 1 base at J, leaving 2 bases unmatched. CDR1 is SGHRS and CDR2 is YFSETQ in the germline V gene.

As to this clone: One end of the junction does not line up with germline, which may come from a read error. The V and J genes are TRBV7-3 and TRBJ2-7, with TRBD2 identical over 13 bases. Germline lookup yields CDR1 SGHTA and CDR2 FQGTGA. The CDR3 loop spans 15 amino acids. The CDR3 sequence: CSSSSSGLAGYEQYF. The CDR3 DNA is TGTTCCAGCAGCTCCTCGGGACTAGCGGGATACGAGCAGTACTTC.

This chain links TRBV6-5 with TRBJ2-5, with a tentative D call TRBD2 (5 bases). The J call may be wrong; the DNA end is better matched by TRBJ2-7. The CDR3 loop spans 12 amino acids. Germline V gene lookup returns CDR1 MNHEY and CDR2 SVGAGI. CDR3: CASSSLAYEQYF. The CDR3 DNA reads TGTGCCAGCAGTTCACTAGCCTACGAGCAGTACTTC.